The 24 T cell receptor beta chains below were found in one sample sequenced in a study of OX40 agonist ivuxolimab in advanced cancers. Library preparation employed the immunoSEQ multiplex PCR assay. What TCRdb holds here is the immuneACCESS table cut down to in-frame rearrangements. Part of the clones is not present; checked against another copy, under half of the missing clones reflect an unresolved V gene, and the others are unexplained. The sample table records some 78,000 clones; approximately 90% of these occur just once. The biggest ten clones account for less than 0.6% of the sample. This sample comprised CD4+ or CD8+ T cells sorted from blood, obtained in a trial of the OX40 agonist ivuxolimab. These receptor sequences come from an adult with an advanced solid tumor such as melanoma, head and neck, liver or kidney cancer.

This chain joins TRBV6-5 and TRBJ2-7; possibly TRBD2 for D (6 bases). Germline loops: CDR1 MNHEY, CDR2 SVGAGI. The CDR3 is 15 residues long. With 4 bases removed from V and 0 bases from J, the gap between germline ends came to 13 bases. CDR3 protein: CASSSRGGFSYEQYF. Here the CDR3 DNA reads TGTGCCAGCAGTTCCCGTGGGGGGTTCTCCTACGAGCAGTACTTC.

The chain employs TRBV28 and TRBJ2-7; 7 bases are shared with TRBD1. CDR3 length equals 15 residues. Per germline, CDR1 MDHEN and CDR2 SYDVKM. The V segment lost 3 bases and the J segment 1 base; nucleotides outside the gene matches: 6. CDR3 nucleotide sequence: TGTGCCAGCAGTTTTAACAGGGGCTCATCCTACGAGCAGTACTTC. Translation: CASSFNRGSSYEQYF. The whole variable domain, remainder taken from reference TRBV28 and TRBJ2-7, is DVKVTQSSRYLVKRTGEKVFLECVQDMDHENMFWYRQDPGLGLRLIYFSYDVKMKEKGDIPEGYSVSREKKERFSLILESASTNQTSMYLCASSFNRGSSYEQYFGPGTRLTVT.

The chain employs TRBV14 and TRBJ2-5; no firm D call. The CDR3 is made up of 12 amino acids. Germline V CDR1 and CDR2: SGHDN, FVKESK. V shed 2 bases and J shed 5 bases, with 6 bases lying between them. CDR3 sequence reads: CASSQQSETQYF. CDR3 nucleotide sequence: TGTGCCAGCAGCCAACAGAGCGAGACCCAGTACTTC.

This clone was counted between two and nine times. The CDR3 protein is CASTAGTANTEAFF. DNA of the CDR3: TGTGCCAGCACTGCCGGGACAGCGAACACTGAAGCTTTCTTT. V usage is TRBV2 and J usage is TRBJ1-1, with 7 bases identical to TRBD1. The CDR3 is 14 amino acids. Germline-derived CDR1 and CDR2 are SNHLY and FYNNEI. Trimming cost V 7 bases and J 1 base; bases outside gene matches: 6.

The rearrangement joins TRBV7-9 to TRBJ2-4; 7 nucleotides match TRBD2. V gave up 3 bases and J gave up 8 bases; unmatched junction bases: 7. The CDR3 is 14 residues long. Germline-derived CDR1 and CDR2 are SEHNR and FQNEAQ (reference sequence). Here the CDR3 DNA reads TGTGCCAGCAGCTTTCTGTCGGGGGGAGACATTCAGTACTTC. The encoded protein is CASSFLSGGDIQYF.

The V call is TRBV9, the J call TRBJ2-3; no firm D call. This CDR3 spans 17 amino acids. The germline V and J ends were trimmed by 6 bases and 0 bases, with 20 bases remaining between them. The germline CDR1 and CDR2 sequences are SGDLS and YYNGEE. The CDR3 region is CASTPAAQWGSTDTQYF. CDR3 sequence (DNA): TGTGCCAGCACCCCTGCTGCCCAGTGGGGTAGCACAGATACGCAGTATTTT.

The gene calls are TRBV5-4 and TRBJ2-2; D tentatively reads TRBD1 or TRBD2 (5 bases each). V was trimmed by 3 bases and J by 4 bases, leaving 13 bases between them. This CDR3 region has 15 residues. Germline-derived CDR1 and CDR2 are SGHNT and YYREEE (reference sequence). CDR3 residues: CASSSPVGVTGELFF. In DNA form, the CDR3 reads TGTGCCAGCAGCTCCCCAGTGGGGGTCACCGGGGAGCTGTTTTTT. The entire variable domain, with the rest obtained from reference TRBV5-4 and TRBJ2-2, is as follows: ETGVTQSPTHLIKTRGQQVTLRCSSQSGHNTVSWYQQALGQGPQFIFQYYREEENGRGNFPPRFSGLQFPNYSSELNVNALELDDSALYLCASSSPVGVTGELFFGEGSRLTVL.

The V and J genes are TRBV6-5 and TRBJ1-2; D is possibly TRBD1 (5 bases). Trimming took 5 bases from V and 4 from J, leaving 14 bases between them. Germline V gives CDR1 MNHEY, CDR2 SVGAGI. CDR3 size: 14 residues. CDR3 amino acids: CASSERLTAYGYTF. The CDR3 nucleotides are TGTGCCAGCAGTGAACGTTTGACAGCCTATGGCTACACCTTC.

J is TRBJ2-2 and V is TRBV11-3; 7 bases are a match to TRBD1. There are 18 residues in the CDR3. The V and J ends lost 1 base and 4 bases, in that order; junction bases with no gene match: 12. In germline, CDR1 is SGHNT, CDR2 YENEEA. The DNA for the CDR3 is TGTGCCAGCAGCTTAGGAATTGAGGGGGCACGAGGCACCGGGGAGCTGTTTTTT. It yields the protein CASSLGIEGARGTGELFF.

A word on this clone: The identical CDR3 is also encoded by other nucleotide sequences in the sample. The CDR3 spells CASSLVGGNQPQHF. As DNA, the CDR3 is TGTGCCAGCAGCTTAGTTGGGGGCAATCAGCCCCAGCATTTT. This chain connects TRBV7-9 to TRBJ1-5; no firm D call. The germline gives CDR1 SEHNR, CDR2 FQNEAQ (reference sequence). V was pared by 1 base and J by 2 bases, with 6 bases between. This CDR3 comprises 14 residues.

The gene calls are TRBV2 and TRBJ1-3; 8 bases agree with TRBD1. The CDR3 consists of 17 residues. Germline V gene data show CDR1 as SNHLY and CDR2 as FYNNEI. Trimming cost V 3 bases and J 0 bases; bases outside gene matches: 7. The CDR3 DNA follows: TGTGCCAGCAGTGAGCCGCCTGACAGGGGCTCTGGAAACACCATATATTTT. Protein: CASSEPPDRGSGNTIYF.

The chain combines TRBV7-2 with TRBJ1-3; a weak D match, TRBD1 (6 bases). Trimming shortened V by 6 bases and J by 0 bases, and 12 bases separated the two germline ends. The CDR3 runs to 15 residues. Germline lookup yields CDR1 SGHTA and CDR2 FQGNSA. This chain's CDR3 is CASSRGQTSGNTIYF. In DNA, the CDR3 is TGTGCCAGCAGTCGCGGACAGACCTCTGGAAACACCATATATTTT.

The rearrangement joins TRBV5-1 to TRBJ1-5; D is undetermined. The germline CDR1 and CDR2 sequences are SGHRS and YFSETQ. There are 14 residues in the CDR3. Trimming took 6 bases from V and 5 from J, leaving 15 bases between them. The CDR3 DNA reads as TGCGCCAGCACCGCTACGGTCGGGGATCAGCCCCAGCATTTT. Encoded protein: CASTATVGDQPQHF.

The chain uses TRBV7-3 and TRBJ2-3; D may be TRBD2 (7 bases). Germline CDR1 SGHTA, CDR2 FQGTGA. The CDR3 is 16 residues long. V was pared by 4 bases and J by 1 base, with 15 bases between. The CDR3 loop reads CASSSRVGGRTDTQYF. The CDR3, as DNA: TGTGCCAGCAGCTCCCGAGTGGGGGGGCGCACAGATACGCAGTATTTT.

The chain links TRBV2 to TRBJ1-5; 9 nucleotides match TRBD1. Trimming cost V 1 base and J 4 bases; bases outside gene matches: 2. The CDR3 has 15 amino acids. Germline assignment: CDR1 SNHLY and CDR2 FYNNEI. CDR3 sequence: CASSEEGTGNQPQHF. CDR3 nucleotides: TGTGCCAGCAGTGAAGAGGGGACAGGGAATCAGCCCCAGCATTTT.

This clone has more than one count but fewer than ten. The J gene is TRBJ1-5, the V gene TRBV19; 7 bases map to TRBD1. This CDR3 comprises 12 residues. J gave up 15 bases and V 1 base, and 6 bases lay outside the gene matches. Germline lookup yields CDR1 LNHDA and CDR2 SQIVND (reference sequence). Here the CDR3 reads CASSIGQGPVHF. CDR3 bases: TGTGCCAGTAGTATAGGACAGGGCCCCGTGCATTTT.

The chain combines TRBV6-1 with TRBJ1-2; possible D gene TRBD1, 5 bases. This CDR3 region has 12 residues. Germline CDR1 MNHNS, CDR2 SASEGT. V lost 8 bases and J 5 bases, leaving 12 bases between the germline ends. CDR3 DNA: TGTGCCAGCTCTGACAGACTTTATGGCTACACCTTC. It specifies CASSDRLYGYTF.

The rearrangement joins TRBV6-6 to TRBJ1-5, with D possibly matching TRBD1 (6 bases). In germline, CDR1 is MNHNY, CDR2 SVGAGI (reference sequence). Trimming pared 10 bases from V and 5 bases from J, leaving 18 bases between. The CDR3 consists of 14 residues. The CDR3 nucleotides read TGTGCCACCAACGTAGGGGGGAGGGATCAGCCCCAGCATTTT. It codes for CATNVGGRDQPQHF.

The J gene is TRBJ2-2, the V gene TRBV18, with a weak D call TRBD2 (6 bases). This CDR3 region has 18 residues. CDR1 is KGHSH, CDR2 LQKENI, per germline. Trimming took off 3 bases at V and 5 bases at J, with 22 bases between the two ends. CDR3 in amino acids: CASSPHQTWLGGTGELFF. DNA of the CDR3: TGTGCCAGCTCACCCCACCAAACGTGGCTAGGAGGGACCGGGGAGCTGTTTTTT.

V usage is TRBV6-6 and J usage is TRBJ1-1; D not resolved. Germline V lookup: CDR1 MNHNY, CDR2 SVGAGI (reference sequence). Between the trimmed V and J ends, which lost 2 bases and 7 bases, there was a span of 11 bases. The CDR3 contains 13 residues. This CDR3 reads CASSYPSPYEAFF. The CDR3 nucleotides read TGTGCCAGCAGTTACCCGAGTCCGTATGAAGCTTTCTTT.

The chain recombines TRBV7-2 with TRBJ1-1; 7 bases align to TRBD1. This CDR3 has 14 residues. Germline-derived CDR1 and CDR2 are SGHTA and FQGNSA. Trimming cost V 5 bases and J 4 bases; bases outside gene matches: 7. The CDR3 here is CASSNRGSFTEAFF. Here the CDR3 DNA reads TGTGCCAGCAGCAACAGGGGCTCGTTCACTGAAGCTTTCTTT. Full variable domain (remainder filled in from reference TRBV7-2 and TRBJ1-1): GAGVSQSPSNKVTEKGKDVELRCDPISGHTALYWYRQSLGQGLEFLIYFQGNSAPDKSGLPSDRFSAERTGGSVSTLTIQRTQQEDSAVYLCASSNRGSFTEAFFGQGTRLTVV.

The chain combines TRBV2 with TRBJ1-1; D unresolved. V was trimmed by 6 bases and J by 2 bases, leaving 16 bases between them. The CDR3 is 15 amino acids. The germline gives CDR1 SNHLY, CDR2 FYNNEI. The chain's CDR3 is CASSASSWANTEAFF. The CDR3 DNA reads TGTGCCAGCAGCGCCTCAAGCTGGGCAAACACTGAAGCTTTCTTT.

Only one count was recorded for this clone. The chain combines TRBV19 with TRBJ2-5, with a weak D call TRBD1 (7 bases). Trimming shortened V by 6 bases and J by 5 bases, and 13 bases separated the two germline ends. The CDR3 spans 13 residues. The V gene's germline CDR1 is LNHDA and CDR2 SQIVND (reference sequence). The CDR3 coding sequence is TGTGCCAGTAGCGCAGGGGGGAGGGAGACCCAGTACTTC. It encodes CASSAGGRETQYF. The full variable domain, with the rest looked up from reference TRBV19 and TRBJ2-5, is DGGITQSPKYLFRKEGQNVTLSCEQNLNHDAMYWYRQDPGQGLRLIYYSQIVNDFQKGDIAEGYSVSREKKESFPLTVTSAQKNPTAFYLCASSAGGRETQYFGPGTRLLVL.

The V call is TRBV18, the J call TRBJ2-1, with D perhaps TRBD1 or TRBD2 (6 bases each). The V end was cut by 3 bases, the J end by 7 bases, with 25 bases between. CDR1 is KGHSH and CDR2 is LQKENI in the germline V gene. This CDR3 has 18 residues. CDR3 amino acids: CASSPVTGGGLTGNEQFF. CDR3 DNA: TGTGCCAGCTCACCGGTTACTGGTGGGGGGCTAACCGGGAATGAGCAGTTCTTC.